The text below deals with one T cell receptor beta chain. This sample was included in a study of T cells in tuberculosis. Overall study: IGRA-negative adolescents, IGRA-positive adolescents with latent tuberculosis and adults with active tuberculosis formed this South African cohort.

Assay used: immunoSEQ multiplex PCR; TCRdb lists only in-frame clones, some missing. The sample lists over 20,000 clones, around 97% seen once, with 6% to 6.5% in the top ten. V lost 5 bases to trimming and J lost 8 bases, with 8 bases between them. Germline CDR1 SGHTA, CDR2 FQGNSA. The CDR3 has 11 residues. The sequenced material came from PBMCs. The chain has TRBV7-2 and TRBJ2-3; D is unresolved. This sequence was found in a donor aged 10-29 years with latent tuberculosis or without tuberculosis infection. CDR3 sequence (DNA): TGTGCCAGCAGCCCCCCCGGTACGCAGTATTTT. Its translation is CASSPPGTQYF. Combining the CDR3 with reference TRBV7-2 and TRBJ2-3 gives the whole variable domain GAGVSQSPSNKVTEKGKDVELRCDPISGHTALYWYRQSLGQGLEFLIYFQGNSAPDKSGLPSDRFSAERTGGSVSTLTIQRTQQEDSAVYLCASSPPGTQYFGPGTRLTVL.